Listed here are 29 T cell receptor beta chains from one sample, sequenced in a study of T-cell reconstitution after alpha-beta-depleted transplantation in children. A library of TCRbeta sequences, prepared with unique molecular identifiers, was generated. TCRdb called the PCR reads again in MiXCR, with one record for every CDR3 protein. Counted here are about 580,000 distinct CDR3 sequences, about 23% occurring once; the ten biggest clones make up 13% to 15%. This specimen consisted of PBMCs, mostly from graft donor cells, obtained 360 days after TCRalphabeta/CD19-depleted stem cell transplant. The receptors stem from a boy younger than two who had a stem cell transplant for acute myeloid leukemia, so the T cells may come from the graft donor.

This clonotype was observed a handful of times. Here the CDR3 DNA reads TGTGCCAGCAGCCTAAAGGGGGCGAGAGGGGAGACCCAGTACTTC. Amino acid sequence: CASSLKGARGETQYF. The genes are TRBV3-1 and TRBJ2-5, with 7 nucleotides matching TRBD1. The V gene's germline CDR1 is LGHDT and CDR2 YNNKEL (reference sequence). V was pared by 4 bases and J by 5 bases, with 10 bases of the junction left unmatched. The CDR3 extends over 15 amino acids.

The chain combines TRBV20-1 with TRBJ2-5; 7 bases line up with TRBD2. The CDR3 contains 13 residues. Germline lookup yields CDR1 DFQATT and CDR2 SNEGSKA (reference sequence). V shed 5 bases and J 2 bases; nucleotides not matched to a gene: 5. The CDR3 protein is CSAGGGIQETQYF. CDR3 DNA sequence: TGCAGTGCTGGGGGGGGGATACAAGAGACCCAGTACTTC.

This clonotype was picked up a small number of times. The chain recombines TRBV29-1 with TRBJ2-5; 7 nucleotides agree with TRBD1. Looked up from germline, CDR1 is SQVTM and CDR2 is ANQGSEA. With V trimmed by 6 bases and J by 0 bases, 10 bases remained unmatched. The CDR3 length is 15 residues. The CDR3 DNA reads as TGCAGCGTCATCGGGACAGTTCGGTACCAAGAGACCCAGTACTTC. It codes for CSVIGTVRYQETQYF.

This sequence joins TRBV7-6 and TRBJ2-3; 10 nucleotides line up with TRBD2. Germline values: CDR1 SGHVS, CDR2 FNYEAQ. The trim removed 6 bases at V and 1 base at J, leaving 7 bases unmatched. The length of the CDR3 is 16 residues. This CDR3 reads CASSQSLAGGTDTQYF. The DNA of the CDR3 is TGTGCCAGCAGTCAGTCCCTAGCGGGGGGCACAGATACGCAGTATTTT.

This clonotype was seen many times. The chain has TRBV7-9 and TRBJ1-1; 7 positions agree with TRBD1. The V gene end was trimmed by 5 bases and the J gene end by 0 bases; junction bases not matched to a gene: 6. The length of the CDR3 is 15 residues. CDR1 SEHNR and CDR2 FQNEAQ come from the germline V gene (reference sequence). Here the CDR3 DNA reads TGTGCCAGCAGCATCAGACAGGGCTTGAACACTGAAGCTTTCTTT. This codes for CASSIRQGLNTEAFF.

This clonotype occurred many times. J is TRBJ2-1 and V is TRBV29-1; 9 nucleotides match TRBD2. Germline CDR1 SQVTM, CDR2 ANQGSEA. The V and J ends lost 5 bases and 9 bases, in that order; junction bases with no gene match: 11. The CDR3 has 14 residues. Here the CDR3 reads CSVKGGGARSEQFF. The CDR3 DNA follows: TGCAGCGTTAAGGGCGGGGGGGCTCGTAGTGAGCAGTTCTTC.

This clonotype was seen many times. The CDR3 DNA reads as TGCGCCAGCAACCCACGACAGGGACTCAATGAGCAGTTCTTC. Translated: CASNPRQGLNEQFF. The rearrangement uses TRBV5-1 and TRBJ2-1; tentatively, D is TRBD1 (7 bases). Germline V gene sequence: CDR1 SGHRS, CDR2 YFSETQ. Trimming cost V 6 bases and J 6 bases, with 16 bases left between them. The CDR3 runs 14 residues.

The rearrangement links TRBV4-3 to TRBJ1-4; D unclear. The CDR3 has 14 amino acids. CDR1 is LGHNA, CDR2 YSLEER, per germline. V was clipped by 3 bases and J by 7 bases, with 12 bases between them. CDR3 sequence: CASSQDLGGEKLFF. For the CDR3, the DNA is TGCGCCAGCAGCCAGGACCTTGGCGGTGAAAAACTGTTTTTT.

The rearrangement joins TRBV7-6 to TRBJ1-2, with 8 bases lining up with TRBD1. The trim removed 4 bases at V and 3 bases at J, leaving 7 bases unmatched. Looked up from germline, CDR1 is SGHVS and CDR2 is FNYEAQ. The CDR3 is 15 residues long. The CDR3 protein is CASSSGQGGYYGYTF. The CDR3 nucleotides are TGTGCCAGCAGCTCCGGACAGGGCGGGTACTATGGCTACACCTTC.

The V gene is TRBV5-6, the J gene TRBJ1-6; possibly TRBD1 for D (5 bases). The V and J ends lost 0 bases and 2 bases respectively, with 9 bases between them. The CDR3 consists of 16 residues. Germline V lookup: CDR1 SGHDT, CDR2 YYEEEE. CDR3 coding DNA: TGTGCCAGCAGCTTGGATGGGGGGACCTATAATTCACCCCTCCACTTT. Amino acid sequence: CASSLDGGTYNSPLHF.

The J gene is TRBJ2-2, the V gene TRBV6-2 or TRBV6-3; TRBD1 is a possible D gene (6 bases). CDR1 and CDR2 from the germline V gene are MNHEY and SVGEGT. The V end was cut by 2 bases, the J end by 4 bases, with 11 bases between. This CDR3 has 15 amino acids. CDR3 loop: CASSYALDSTGELFF. The CDR3 region has the DNA TGTGCCAGCAGTTACGCCTTGGACAGCACCGGGGAGCTGTTTTTT.

The chain combines TRBV6-5 with TRBJ2-7; maybe TRBD1 (5 bases). The CDR3 contains 16 residues. Germline V gene lookup returns CDR1 MNHEY and CDR2 SVGAGI. V shed 0 bases and J shed 3 bases, with 15 bases lying between them. CDR3 sequence (DNA): TGTGCCAGCAGTTACTCGATCCAGGGAAAGGGCTACGAGCAGTACTTC. Its translation is CASSYSIQGKGYEQYF.

This clonotype was counted only a few times. The V call is TRBV24-1, the J call TRBJ2-1, with D perhaps TRBD1 (6 bases). Germline assignment: CDR1 KGHDR and CDR2 SFDVKD. The ends were cut back, 2 bases at V and 5 bases at J, with 12 bases in the middle. The CDR3 runs 15 residues. The CDR3 region has the DNA TGTGCCACCAGTGATTCAACAGGGCTCCACAATGAGCAGTTCTTC. Residues: CATSDSTGLHNEQFF.

This clonotype was recorded a few times. The junction departs from germline at one end; a sequencing error may be responsible. This chain uses TRBV4-3 with TRBJ2-2, with D possibly matching TRBD2 (5 bases). Germline V lookup: CDR1 LGHNA, CDR2 YSLEER. This CDR3 is built from 17 residues. The CDR3 sequence: CASSQEGPDTNTGELFF. In DNA, the CDR3 is TGCGCCAGCAGCCAAGAAGGACCAGACACGAACACCGGGGAACTGTTTTTT.

In its sample, this clonotype was seen once. A junction boundary mismatches the germline segment, possibly from a read error. V usage is TRBV20-1 and J usage is TRBJ1-1; TRBD1 aligns across 10 bases. Germline V gene lookup returns CDR1 DFQATT and CDR2 SNEGSKA (reference sequence). This CDR3 has 16 amino acids. The chain's CDR3 is CCARDWTGGSSTEAFF. In DNA, the CDR3 is TGCTGTGCTAGAGATTGGACAGGGGGAAGCTCCACTGAAGCTTTCTTT.

This clonotype occurred many times. This chain joins TRBV24-1 and TRBJ2-2, with D unclear. The V and J ends lost 5 bases and 6 bases respectively, with 12 bases between them. The CDR3 runs to 14 residues. CDR1 and CDR2 (germline): KGHDR, SFDVKD. The CDR3 DNA reads TGTGCCACCAGTGGCAAGAGGTTTCCCGGGGAGCTGTTTTTT. Translation gives CATSGKRFPGELFF.

This clonotype has just a few counts. The chain joins TRBV6-1 to TRBJ2-7; 13 nucleotides match TRBD2. Germline V CDR1 and CDR2: MNHNS, SASEGT. This CDR3 is 16 amino acids long. The V gene end was trimmed by 3 bases and the J gene end by 5 bases; junction bases not matched to a gene: 7. The CDR3 DNA reads as TGTGCCAGCAGTGATTTCGGGACTAGCGGGGCCCACGAGCAGTACTTC. Its translation is CASSDFGTSGAHEQYF.

CDR3 sequence (DNA): TGCAGTGCTAGCGGGGTCTTTGGAAGAACTGAAGCTTTCTTT. Its translation is CSASGVFGRTEAFF. This chain connects TRBV20-1 to TRBJ1-1; unclear D gene. Trimming pared 3 bases from V and 5 bases from J, leaving 16 bases between. There are 14 residues in the CDR3. The germline gives CDR1 DFQATT, CDR2 SNEGSKA (reference sequence).

At least ten counts were recorded for this clonotype. The genes are TRBV29-1 and TRBJ2-3; 9 positions agree with TRBD2. Trimming at V came to 3 bases and at J to 0 bases, leaving 4 bases not matched to a gene. Per the germline V gene, CDR1 is SQVTM and CDR2 is ANQGSEA. The CDR3 spans 15 residues. The CDR3 here is CSVDQAGGSTDTQYF. Here the CDR3 DNA reads TGCAGCGTTGATCAGGCGGGGGGGAGCACAGATACGCAGTATTTT.

The V gene is TRBV9, the J gene TRBJ2-7, with D possibly matching TRBD2 (5 bases). The germline CDR1 and CDR2 sequences are SGDLS and YYNGEE. V was trimmed by 0 bases and J by 6 bases, leaving 13 bases between them. The CDR3 contains 14 residues. The CDR3 reads CASSVDVSGPEQYF. As DNA, the CDR3 is TGTGCCAGCAGCGTAGACGTCAGCGGACCCGAGCAGTACTTC.

This chain links TRBV24-1 with TRBJ2-1; 7 nucleotides align to TRBD1. CDR1 and CDR2 (germline): KGHDR, SFDVKD. Trimming removed 0 bases from V and 8 bases from J; junction bases left unmatched: 0. CDR3 length: 13 residues. CDR3 coding DNA: TGTGCCACCAGTGATTTGACAGGGGATGAGCAGTTCTTC. It specifies CATSDLTGDEQFF.

The V gene is TRBV12-3 or TRBV12-4, the J gene TRBJ1-1; 7 bases line up with TRBD1. V gave up 6 bases and J gave up 12 bases; unmatched junction bases: 7. The CDR3 contains 11 residues. CDR3 amino acids: CASRGTAETFF. DNA of the CDR3: TGTGCCAGCAGGGGGACAGCCGAAACTTTCTTT.

Only a few counts were recorded for this clonotype. V gene TRBV6-1 combines with J gene TRBJ2-4; D might be TRBD1 (8 bases). V was clipped by 6 bases and J by 8 bases, with 17 bases between them. The germline gives CDR1 MNHNS, CDR2 SASEGT. CDR3 length: 14 amino acids. In DNA, the CDR3 is TGTGCCAGCAGCCCGGGAGGACAGGGTTACATTCAGTACTTC. Translated: CASSPGGQGYIQYF.

In its sample, this clonotype was seen many times. This chain links TRBV29-1 with TRBJ2-3, with D possibly being TRBD2 (5 bases). V was cut by 6 bases and J by 6 bases, with 16 bases left in between. CDR1 and CDR2 from the germline V gene are SQVTM and ANQGSEA. The CDR3 spans 13 residues. CDR3 region: CSVEGRPEDTQYF. CDR3 DNA sequence: TGCAGCGTCGAGGGCAGGCCCGAGGATACGCAGTATTTT.

The CDR3 DNA follows: TGTGCCATGCCGAGTAGTCGGAACACTGAAGCTTTCTTT. This codes for CAMPSSRNTEAFF. The genes are TRBV27 and TRBJ1-1; the D is unclear. V was trimmed by 10 bases and J by 1 base, leaving 13 bases between them. This CDR3 spans 13 amino acids. CDR1 and CDR2 (germline): MNHEY, SMNVEV (reference sequence).

This clonotype has a handful of counts. The genes are TRBV6-5 and TRBJ1-6; 8 nucleotides agree with TRBD1. The CDR3 is 16 amino acids. The ends lost 2 bases at V and 7 bases at J; junction bases unmatched: 7. Germline V gives CDR1 MNHEY, CDR2 SVGAGI. In nucleotides, the CDR3 is TGTGCCAGCAGTTACATGACAGGGGCCCTCAATTCACCCCTCCACTTT. It encodes CASSYMTGALNSPLHF.

J is TRBJ2-7 and V is TRBV24-1, with 7 bases identical to TRBD1. With V trimmed by 4 bases and J by 6 bases, 14 bases remained unmatched. The CDR3 consists of 16 residues. CDR1 is KGHDR, CDR2 SFDVKD, per germline. The CDR3 bases are TGTGCCACCAGTGACAGACAGGGAGTCTCCATGGGCGAGCAGTACTTC. It translates to CATSDRQGVSMGEQYF.

This clonotype appeared a few times. The chain recombines TRBV20-1 with TRBJ1-5; D remains ambiguous. V was trimmed by 1 base and J by 6 bases, leaving 16 bases between them. The CDR3 runs 15 residues. Germline lookup yields CDR1 DFQATT and CDR2 SNEGSKA (reference sequence). This chain's CDR3 is CSARGVNRVGQPQHF. Here the CDR3 DNA reads TGCAGTGCTAGAGGGGTAAATAGGGTGGGTCAGCCCCAGCATTTT.

At least ten counts were recorded for this clonotype. V and J are TRBV6-5 and TRBJ1-1, with TRBD1 as a possible D gene (6 bases). Germline CDR1 MNHEY, CDR2 SVGAGI. The CDR3 is 13 amino acids. Deletions cut 4 bases from V and 10 bases from J, with 16 bases between. The CDR3 DNA reads TGTGCCAGCAGTTCCGCCCTGACAGGCAGAGCTTTCTTT. It specifies CASSSALTGRAFF.